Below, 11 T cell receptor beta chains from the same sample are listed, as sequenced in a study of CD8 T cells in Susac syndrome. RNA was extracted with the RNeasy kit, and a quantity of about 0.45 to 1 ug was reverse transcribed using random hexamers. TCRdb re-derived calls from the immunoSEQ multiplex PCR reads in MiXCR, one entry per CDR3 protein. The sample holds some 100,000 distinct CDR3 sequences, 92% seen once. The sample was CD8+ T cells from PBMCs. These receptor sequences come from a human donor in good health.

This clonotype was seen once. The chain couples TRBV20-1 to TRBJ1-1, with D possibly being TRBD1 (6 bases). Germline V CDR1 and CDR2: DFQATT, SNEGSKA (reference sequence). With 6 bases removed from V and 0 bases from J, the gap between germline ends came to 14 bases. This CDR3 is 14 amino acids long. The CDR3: CSAGDQGLNTEAFF. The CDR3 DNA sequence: TGCAGTGCCGGAGATCAGGGGTTGAACACTGAAGCTTTCTTT.

The CDR3 bases are TGTGCCAGCAGTCTCCTCAGGGCCAGCACAGATACGCAGTATTTT. Its translation is CASSLLRASTDTQYF. This rearrangement joins TRBV14 to TRBJ2-3, with D perhaps TRBD1 (5 bases). CDR3 length: 15 amino acids. Deletions cut 6 bases from V and 0 bases from J, with 13 bases between. Germline CDR1 and CDR2: SGHDN and FVKESK.

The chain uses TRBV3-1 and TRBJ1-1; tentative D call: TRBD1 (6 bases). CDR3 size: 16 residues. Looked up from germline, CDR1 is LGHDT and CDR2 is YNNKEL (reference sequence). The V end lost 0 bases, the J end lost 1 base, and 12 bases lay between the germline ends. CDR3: CASSQDRGGGNTEAFF. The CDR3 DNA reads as TGTGCCAGCAGCCAAGACAGGGGAGGGGGGAACACTGAAGCTTTCTTT.

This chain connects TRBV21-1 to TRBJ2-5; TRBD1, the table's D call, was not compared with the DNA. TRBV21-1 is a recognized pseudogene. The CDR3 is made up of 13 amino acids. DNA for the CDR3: TGTGCCAGCAGCAAAGTTCCGGGTGAGACCCAGTACTTC. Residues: CASSKVPGETQYF.

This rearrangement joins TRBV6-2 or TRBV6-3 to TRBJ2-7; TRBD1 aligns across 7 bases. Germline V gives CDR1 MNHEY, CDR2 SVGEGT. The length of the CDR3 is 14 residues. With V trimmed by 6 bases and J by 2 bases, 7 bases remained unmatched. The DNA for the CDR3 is TGTGCCAGCAGCCCGGGACAGCCGCCCTACGAGCAGTACTTC. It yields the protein CASSPGQPPYEQYF.

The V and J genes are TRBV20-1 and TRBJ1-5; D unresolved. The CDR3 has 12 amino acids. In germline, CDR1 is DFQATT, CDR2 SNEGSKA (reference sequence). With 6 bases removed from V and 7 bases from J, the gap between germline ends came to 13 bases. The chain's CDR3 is CSAPSAGQPQHF. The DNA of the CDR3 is TGCAGTGCCCCTTCTGCGGGGCAGCCCCAGCATTTT.

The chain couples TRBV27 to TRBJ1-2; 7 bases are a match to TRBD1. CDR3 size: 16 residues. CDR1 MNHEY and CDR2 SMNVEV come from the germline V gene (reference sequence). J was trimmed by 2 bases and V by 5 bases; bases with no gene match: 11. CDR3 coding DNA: TGTGCCAGCAGTCCCTCGCAGGGACAGATAAACTATGGCTACACCTTC. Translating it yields CASSPSQGQINYGYTF.

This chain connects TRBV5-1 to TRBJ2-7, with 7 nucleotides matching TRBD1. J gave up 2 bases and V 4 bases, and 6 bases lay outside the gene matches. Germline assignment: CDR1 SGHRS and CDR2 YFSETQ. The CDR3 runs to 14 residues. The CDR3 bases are TGCGCCAGCAGCACTGGGACAGCCACCTACGAGCAGTACTTC. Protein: CASSTGTATYEQYF.

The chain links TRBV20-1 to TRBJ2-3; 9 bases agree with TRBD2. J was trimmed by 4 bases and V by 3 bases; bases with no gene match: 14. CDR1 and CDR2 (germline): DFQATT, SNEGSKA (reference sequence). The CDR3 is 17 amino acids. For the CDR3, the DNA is TGCAGTGCTAGGGTAGTGGGAATTAGCGGGAGTGCAGATACGCAGTATTTT. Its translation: CSARVVGISGSADTQYF.

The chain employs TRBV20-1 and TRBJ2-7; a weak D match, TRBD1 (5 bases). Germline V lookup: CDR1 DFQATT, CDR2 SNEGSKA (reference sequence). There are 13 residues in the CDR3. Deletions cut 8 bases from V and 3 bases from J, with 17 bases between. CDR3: CSTTGRAIYEQYF. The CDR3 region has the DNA TGCAGTACGACGGGCAGGGCGATCTACGAGCAGTACTTC.

The CDR3 sequence: CASSLEWIQEAFF. The DNA of the CDR3 is TGTGCCAGCAGCTTAGAGTGGATCCAGGAAGCTTTCTTT. The chain recombines TRBV7-2 with TRBJ1-1; D remains unclear. With 1 base removed from V and 8 bases from J, the gap between germline ends came to 11 bases. CDR3 length: 13 amino acids. Germline loops: CDR1 SGHTA, CDR2 FQGNSA.